Presented here are 15 T cell receptor beta chains from one specimen sequenced in a study of CD8 T cells in ankylosing spondylitis. The study's findings and limits: About 8 highly homologous variants formed a TCR beta motif that appeared characteristic of ankylosing spondylitis blood.

Each CDR3 protein gets one entry after TCRdb re-called the 5' RACE reads with MiXCR. The repertoire holds around 890,000 distinct CDR3 sequences, with over 9.5% as singletons. Their antigens remain unidentified. The sample taken for sequencing was blood, either unsorted or a sorted T cell fraction (not recorded which). The receptors originated from a male donor with ankylosing spondylitis.

V gene TRBV6-1 combines with J gene TRBJ1-6; no definite D call. The CDR3 loop spans 13 amino acids. The germline V and J ends were trimmed by 6 bases and 13 bases, with 16 bases remaining between them. Per germline, CDR1 MNHNS and CDR2 SASEGT. The CDR3 coding sequence is TGTGCCAGCAGCACCGGTGTGGAAGGGCCCCTCCACTTT. Amino acids: CASSTGVEGPLHF.

The chain employs TRBV5-1 and TRBJ2-3; D is possibly TRBD1 or TRBD2 (5 bases each). CDR3 size: 14 residues. The V and J ends lost 3 bases and 6 bases respectively, with 14 bases between them. Looked up from germline, CDR1 is SGHRS and CDR2 is YFSETQ. CDR3 DNA: TGCGCCAGCAGCTGGGGGACGGTGATGGATACGCAGTATTTT. Amino acid sequence: CASSWGTVMDTQYF.

This clonotype has a handful of counts. The chain carries TRBV7-9 and TRBJ2-4, with D tentatively TRBD1 or TRBD2 (5 bases each). Germline lookup yields CDR1 SEHNR and CDR2 FQNEAQ (reference sequence). V was cut by 7 bases and J by 3 bases, with 13 bases left in between. The CDR3 covers 14 residues. CDR3 in amino acids: CASTRGFDKNIQYF. CDR3 nucleotide sequence: TGTGCCAGCACTCGGGGCTTTGACAAAAACATTCAGTACTTC.

This chain uses TRBV20-1 with TRBJ1-1; 7 bases match TRBD1. V was pared by 6 bases and J by 4 bases, with 8 bases of the junction left unmatched. Per the germline V gene, CDR1 is DFQATT and CDR2 is SNEGSKA (reference sequence). The CDR3 consists of 13 residues. The CDR3 DNA is TGCAGTGCCGGACAGGCGTATGGCACTGAAGCTTTCTTT. It specifies CSAGQAYGTEAFF.

This chain joins TRBV6-2 or TRBV6-3 and TRBJ1-4; D perhaps matches TRBD1 (5 bases). V lost 8 bases, J lost 5 bases, and 15 bases lay in between. The CDR3 loop spans 14 amino acids. The V gene's germline CDR1 is MNHEY and CDR2 SVGEGT. The CDR3 loop reads CASGHGTSNEKLFF. In DNA, the CDR3 is TGTGCCAGCGGACACGGGACTAGCAATGAAAAACTGTTTTTT.

This clonotype turned up a few times. The chain couples TRBV7-2 to TRBJ1-5, with D possibly matching TRBD1 (5 bases). Trimming left V 0 bases short and J 5 bases short, with 11 bases between. The CDR3 is 15 residues long. CDR1 SGHTA and CDR2 FQGNSA come from the germline V gene. CDR3 coding DNA: TGTGCCAGCAGCTTAGCCCAGGGTTGGGATCAGCCCCAGCATTTT. It codes for CASSLAQGWDQPQHF.

The chain is built from TRBV25-1 and TRBJ1-3; D is uncertain. The CDR3 is 15 residues long. Germline V gives CDR1 MGHDK, CDR2 SYGVNS. V gave up 4 bases and J gave up 0 bases, with 10 bases separating them. The CDR3, as DNA: TGTGCCAGCAGTGGATCCGATTCCTCTGGAAACACCATATATTTT. Its protein is CASSGSDSSGNTIYF.

This clonotype was seen only a few times. The chain couples TRBV9 to TRBJ1-1; tentatively, D is TRBD1 (6 bases). Germline V gene data show CDR1 as SGDLS and CDR2 as YYNGEE. The CDR3 has 14 residues. V lost 6 bases, J lost 7 bases, and 19 bases lay in between. The CDR3 here is CASTLIQGKVEAFF. For the CDR3, the DNA is TGTGCCAGCACCCTAATACAGGGTAAGGTTGAAGCTTTCTTT.

This clonotype was seen a handful of times. The rearrangement uses TRBV12-3 or TRBV12-4 and TRBJ2-2; D uncertain. The ends were cut back, 5 bases at V and 7 bases at J, with 14 bases in the middle. There are 14 residues in the CDR3. The CDR3 coding sequence is TGTGCCAGCAGTCCACCTTTCACCAGCGGGGAGCTGTTTTTT. Translation gives CASSPPFTSGELFF.

The rearrangement joins TRBV12-3 or TRBV12-4 to TRBJ1-2; D is unclear. V was clipped by 3 bases and J by 5 bases, with 10 bases between them. This CDR3 is built from 13 residues. The chain's CDR3 is CASSFVPRYGYTF. The CDR3 DNA reads TGTGCCAGCAGTTTTGTCCCTCGGTATGGCTACACCTTC.

This clonotype was observed a handful of times. V usage is TRBV7-2 and J usage is TRBJ1-2; D not resolved. V gave up 5 bases and J gave up 4 bases, with 17 bases separating them. The CDR3 runs to 15 residues. In germline, CDR1 is SGHTA, CDR2 FQGNSA. The CDR3 DNA is TGTGCCAGCAGCCCTTCGATTTTACGGCGCTATGGCTACACCTTC. The encoded protein is CASSPSILRRYGYTF.

This clonotype was detected many times. The chain links TRBV7-9 to TRBJ1-1; no definite D call. This CDR3 is built from 13 residues. Trimming removed 4 bases at V and 3 bases at J, with 9 bases between. The V gene's germline CDR1 is SEHNR and CDR2 FQNEAQ (reference sequence). The CDR3 spells CASSSPSYTEAFF. The DNA of the CDR3 is TGTGCCAGCAGCTCCCCGAGCTACACTGAAGCTTTCTTT.

In its sample, this clonotype was seen many times. The V call is TRBV18, the J call TRBJ1-2, with D unclear. V was trimmed by 3 bases and J by 0 bases, leaving 17 bases between them. Germline V gives CDR1 KGHSH, CDR2 LQKENI. The CDR3 runs 17 residues. The CDR3 nucleotides read TGTGCCAGCTCACCCAGGAGGGTTGGCACCTCTAACTATGGCTACACCTTC. It yields the protein CASSPRRVGTSNYGYTF.

V usage is TRBV24-1 and J usage is TRBJ2-1, with 11 bases identical to TRBD1. In germline, CDR1 is KGHDR, CDR2 SFDVKD. The CDR3 length is 15 residues. Trimming cost V 6 bases and J 5 bases; bases outside gene matches: 5. This CDR3 is CATSSAGQGDNEQFF. The DNA for the CDR3 is TGTGCCACCAGTTCCGCGGGACAGGGGGACAATGAGCAGTTCTTC.

This clonotype has only a few counts. The chain uses TRBV7-3 and TRBJ2-1; D is possibly TRBD1 (6 bases). The CDR3 totals 14 residues. V dropped 2 bases and J dropped 7 bases, with 12 bases sitting between them. Germline-derived CDR1 and CDR2 are SGHTA and FQGTGA. CDR3 DNA sequence: TGTGCCAGCAGCTTAGGGGGCGCGATGAATGAGCAGTTCTTC. Encoded protein: CASSLGGAMNEQFF.